A selection of T cell receptor beta chains follows, all from one sample in a study of blood T cell repertoires in COVID-19. Sequenced by immunoSEQ multiplex PCR; TCRdb stores in-frame clones only, minus some. Here the sample spans tens of thousands of clones, 85% being singletons. The sample was peripheral blood. These receptors all stem from a man aged 55 to 70 with active or convalescent COVID-19. CDR3s include the opening cysteine and the closing phenylalanine or tryptophan. The D gene is left open where the match is weak. Clone size is given for some rows only: seen once, a few or many times, or a class if the clone is expanded.

J,size,V,D,DNA,CDR3
TRBJ2-1,NA,TRBV29-1,NA,TGCAGCGTCAACAGGGGGCGGGAGGCTTACAATGAGCAGTTCTTC,CSVNRGREAYNEQFF
TRBJ2-1,NA,TRBV5-4,TRBD2,TGTGCCAGCAGCCGGCCGGGACTAGCGGGATACAATGAGCAGTTCTTC,CASSRPGLAGYNEQFF
TRBJ1-5,NA,TRBV28,TRBD1,TGTGCCAGCAGTTTAGTAACAGGGGGTCAGCCCCAGCATTTT,CASSLVTGGQPQHF
TRBJ1-5,few,TRBV5-5,NA,TGTGCCAGCAGCTTTTGGCCAGGACAGCCCCAGCATTTT,CASSFWPGQPQHF
TRBJ1-2,NA,TRBV6-5,TRBD1,TGTGCCAGCAGTAGGACAGGGGATGGCTACACCTTC,CASSRTGDGYTF
TRBJ1-4,NA,TRBV11-2,TRBD1,TGTGCCAGCAGCCAGACAGGGACAGGGCGGAAACTGTTTTTT,CASSQTGTGRKLFF
TRBJ2-3,NA,TRBV2,NA,TGTACCTCACGGAAGGGGGTTGTTACAGATACGCAGTATTTT,CTSRKGVVTDTQYF
TRBJ2-1,few,TRBV3-1/TRBV3-2,TRBD1,TGTGCCAGCAGCCAAGATCCATGGACAGGGATTGTTGAGCAGTTCTTC,CASSQDPWTGIVEQFF
TRBJ2-5,once,TRBV4-3,TRBD2,TGCGCCAGCAGCCAAGATCTGGCTAGCGGGTCTTATTTTGAGACCCAGTACTTC,CASSQDLASGSYFETQYF
TRBJ2-2,NA,TRBV19,TRBD1,TGTGCCAGTAGTAATAAGGGACAGGTCTTCACCGGGGAGCTGTTTTTT,CASSNKGQVFTGELFF
TRBJ1-6,NA,TRBV19,NA,TGTGCCAGTAGTCCCCAGGGAAACGGGCCCAATTCACCCCTCCACTTT,CASSPQGNGPNSPLHF
TRBJ1-5,NA,TRBV4-1,NA,TGCGCCAGCAGCCAACACTGGGGCCAAGAGAGACACAATCAGCCCCAGCATTTT,CASSQHWGQERHNQPQHF
TRBJ2-5,NA,TRBV6-6,NA,TGTGCCAGCAGCCCCTGGACTCCAGAGACCCAGTACTTC,CASSPWTPETQYF
TRBJ1-1,NA,TRBV4-3,TRBD1,TGCGCCAGCAGCAGCCGGGACAGGGTAGAGACTGAAGCTTTCTTT,CASSSRDRVETEAFF
TRBJ2-2,NA,TRBV5-6,NA,TGTGCCAGCAGCTTCGCCGGCACCGGGGAGCTGTTTTTT,CASSFAGTGELFF
TRBJ1-3,NA,TRBV3-1/TRBV3-2,NA,TGTGCCAGTTCCGAAGGGGCGGCAAACACCATATATTTT,CASSEGAANTIYF
TRBJ1-1,NA,TRBV24-1,NA,TGTGCCACCATTGGGGGGTCCAAAGATGAAGCTTTCTTT,CATIGGSKDEAFF
TRBJ2-1,NA,TRBV6-4,NA,TGTGCCAGCAGTGACCTTTTAGCGCAGCTCGACAATGAGCAGTTCTTC,CASSDLLAQLDNEQFF
TRBJ1-2,NA,TRBV5-1,NA,TGCGCCAGCACCCCCATGGGGGGGGCTCGCGCCTATGGCTACACCTTC,CASTPMGGARAYGYTF
TRBJ2-1,NA,TRBV7-8,NA,TGTGCCAGCAGCCCCGACTGGAATGAGCAGTTCTTC,CASSPDWNEQFF
TRBJ1-2,NA,TRBV28,NA,TGTGCCAGCAGTTTAACAGGGATGGGGGGCTACACCTTC,CASSLTGMGGYTF
TRBJ1-2,NA,TRBV18,TRBD1,TGTGCCAGCTCACCAGGCGGGACAGGGGGCGCGGACTACACCTTC,CASSPGGTGGADYTF
TRBJ1-6,NA,TRBV28,TRBD1,TGTGCCAGCAGTCCAAGACAGGGAGGAGGGGATTCACCCCTCCACTTT,CASSPRQGGGDSPLHF
TRBJ2-5,once,TRBV28,NA,TGTGCCAGCAGTCCCCGAGAGACCCAGTACTTC,CASSPRETQYF
TRBJ2-1,once,TRBV2,TRBD2,TGTGCCAGCAGCCCAGAACCTAGCGGGAGAGTACGGAATGAGCAGTTCTTC,CASSPEPSGRVRNEQFF
TRBJ1-6,NA,TRBV6-2/TRBV6-3,NA,TGTGCCAGCAGCCGCGGCCATAATTCACCCCTCCACTTT,CASSRGHNSPLHF
TRBJ1-2,NA,TRBV3-1/TRBV3-2,NA,TGTGCCAGCAGCCAGCCGCAGGGGAACTATGGCTACACCTTC,CASSQPQGNYGYTF
TRBJ1-2,NA,TRBV5-4,TRBD1,TGTGCCAGCAGCCCGGGACAGGGAAACTATGGCTACACCTTC,CASSPGQGNYGYTF
TRBJ1-1,NA,TRBV5-6,NA,TGTGCCAGCACCACGGGTCCGAACACTGAAGCTTTCTTT,CASTTGPNTEAFF
TRBJ2-5,NA,TRBV6-1,TRBD1,TGTGCCAGCAGTGAAGCTCCCGGGACAGGTCAAGAGACCCAGTACTTC,CASSEAPGTGQETQYF
TRBJ1-5,NA,TRBV3-1/TRBV3-2,TRBD1,TGTGCCAGCAGCCAAGGGACAGGGGGCTTTATGCAGCCCCAGCATTTT,CASSQGTGGFMQPQHF
TRBJ2-1,NA,TRBV3-1/TRBV3-2,TRBD2,TGTGCCAGCAGCCCGCTGGGACTAGCCTACAATGAGCAGTTCTTC,CASSPLGLAYNEQFF
TRBJ2-2,NA,TRBV5-4,TRBD2,TGTGCCAGCAGCCTTCTAGCGGGAGGGCCTAACACCGGGGAGCTGTTTTTT,CASSLLAGGPNTGELFF
TRBJ2-3,NA,TRBV7-2,TRBD2,TGTGCCAGCAGCCCCGGACTAGAGGTCCATACGCAGTATTTT,CASSPGLEVHTQYF
TRBJ2-3,NA,TRBV9,NA,TGTGCCAGCAGCGTAGTAGCGGCAACTAGCACAGATACGCAGTATTTT,CASSVVAATSTDTQYF
TRBJ1-1,NA,TRBV6-6,NA,TGTGCCAGCAGTTACGGTCGGCAGGGAGGGAACACTGAAGCTTTCTTT,CASSYGRQGGNTEAFF
TRBJ2-1,once,TRBV12-3/TRBV12-4,NA,TGTGCCAGCAGTCTTGAGGCCAATGAGCAGTTCTTC,CASSLEANEQFF
TRBJ1-5,NA,TRBV6-1,NA,TGTGCCAGCAGTGAAATCAGGAGGGCCGGGGGTCAGCCCCAGCATTTT,CASSEIRRAGGQPQHF
TRBJ1-1,few,TRBV7-2,TRBD1,TGTGCCAGCAGCCCCATCACAGGGGGATACACTGAAGCTTTCTTT,CASSPITGGYTEAFF
TRBJ1-5,NA,TRBV7-2,NA,TGTGCCAGCAGCTTTGAAACTTTACAGCCCCAGCATTTT,CASSFETLQPQHF
TRBJ1-1,NA,TRBV6-5,NA,TGTGCCAGCAGTTCCTCGGGCAGGGGCACTGAAGCTTTCTTT,CASSSSGRGTEAFF
TRBJ1-1,NA,TRBV6-6,NA,TGTGCCAGCAGGATAGAACAGGTTAACACTGAAGCTTTCTTT,CASRIEQVNTEAFF
TRBJ2-4,NA,TRBV19,TRBD1,TGTGCCAGTAGTGATCGGACAGGGCCGAACATTCAGTACTTC,CASSDRTGPNIQYF
TRBJ2-5,NA,TRBV5-4,NA,TGTGCCAGCAGCTGGCGAGAGGTGGGGGCGACCCAGTACTTC,CASSWREVGATQYF
TRBJ1-1,NA,TRBV5-6,NA,TGTGCCAGCAGCTGGGGACTGGAGAACACTGAAGCTTTCTTT,CASSWGLENTEAFF
TRBJ1-1,many,TRBV7-7,NA,TGTGCCAGCAGCTTAGAAGGTCGGACAGTTCCTAACACTGAAGCTTTCTTT,CASSLEGRTVPNTEAFF
TRBJ2-2,NA,TRBV7-6,NA,TGTGCCAGCAGCTTTAACTACGGCGGGGAGCTGTTTTTT,CASSFNYGGELFF
TRBJ2-1,NA,TRBV12-3/TRBV12-4,NA,TGTGCCAGCAGCCCCTCGGGGGAGCAGTTCTTC,CASSPSGEQFF
TRBJ2-1,once,TRBV5-1,NA,TGCGCCAGCAGCTTGGGGACTAACTTACTCAATGAGCAGTTCTTC,CASSLGTNLLNEQFF